These 9 T cell receptor beta chains originate from one sample sequenced in a study of blood T cell repertoires in COVID-19. The method was immunoSEQ multiplex PCR; TCRdb's version includes in-frame clones alone and lacks a portion of them. This repertoire shows hundreds of thousands of clones, 88% found once; its top ten account for around 0.92%. Sequenced: PBMCs or T cells enriched from blood (not recorded which). The source is a woman aged 30 to 39 who had recovered from COVID-19.

The chain recombines TRBV5-8 with TRBJ2-4; possibly TRBD2 for D (6 bases). V was pared by 4 bases and J by 5 bases, with 16 bases between. This CDR3 comprises 15 residues. Germline V gene lookup returns CDR1 SGHTS and CDR2 YDEGEE. The CDR3 DNA sequence: TGTGCCAGCAGCCGAACCGGGGGAACCCAAAACATTCAGTACTTC. Amino acid sequence: CASSRTGGTQNIQYF.

The chain joins TRBV6-5 to TRBJ2-7; 9 nucleotides line up with TRBD1. This CDR3 comprises 14 residues. The trim removed 8 bases at V and 0 bases at J, leaving 5 bases unmatched. In germline, CDR1 is MNHEY, CDR2 SVGAGI. CDR3: CASRDRASSYEQYF. CDR3 DNA sequence: TGTGCCAGCCGGGACAGGGCTAGCTCCTACGAGCAGTACTTC.

The chain employs TRBV5-1 and TRBJ1-2, with D maybe TRBD1 (6 bases). CDR1 and CDR2 from the germline V gene are SGHRS and YFSETQ. Trimming cost V 2 bases and J 3 bases, with 8 bases left between them. The CDR3 runs to 13 residues. The CDR3 loop reads CASSFDRHYGYTF. The CDR3 coding sequence is TGCGCCAGCAGCTTCGACAGGCACTATGGCTACACCTTC.

The gene calls are TRBV4-1 and TRBJ2-7, with 9 bases identical to TRBD1. CDR1 MGHRA and CDR2 YSYEKL come from the germline V gene. The CDR3 loop spans 17 amino acids. J was trimmed by 7 bases and V by 0 bases; bases with no gene match: 13. The CDR3 region has the DNA TGCGCCAGCAGCCAAGATGCTGGGGGACAGGGAGTCAGGGAGCAGTACTTC. It encodes CASSQDAGGQGVREQYF.

This chain uses TRBV7-9 with TRBJ2-7, with 9 bases matching TRBD1. Germline CDR1 is SEHNR and CDR2 is FQNEAQ (reference sequence). V lost 11 bases and J lost 4; bases outside the gene matches: 6. The CDR3 is 12 residues long. Here the CDR3 reads CACRQGEYEQYF. The CDR3 nucleotides read TGTGCCTGTAGACAGGGGGAATACGAGCAGTACTTC.

This clone came up once. The rearrangement links TRBV19 to TRBJ1-5; tentative D call: TRBD1 (6 bases). The length of the CDR3 is 16 residues. Germline values: CDR1 LNHDA, CDR2 SQIVND (reference sequence). The germline V and J ends were trimmed by 7 bases and 2 bases, with 18 bases remaining between them. CDR3: CASTSWQGNGNQPQHF. The CDR3 DNA reads TGTGCCAGTACCTCTTGGCAGGGGAACGGCAATCAGCCCCAGCATTTT.

The gene calls are TRBV11-2 and TRBJ2-1, with 13 bases that match TRBD2. CDR1 is SGHAT, CDR2 FQNNGV, per germline. This CDR3 is 17 amino acids long. Unmatched junction bases numbered 7, after V lost 5 bases and J lost 3 bases. CDR3 bases: TGTGCCAGCAGCGGGACTAGCGGGGCCCCGTTCTACAATGAGCAGTTCTTC. This codes for CASSGTSGAPFYNEQFF. The full variable domain, completed using reference TRBV11-2 and TRBJ2-1, is EAGVAQSPRYKIIEKRQSVAFWCNPISGHATLYWYQQILGQGPKLLIQFQNNGVVDDSQLPKDRFSAERLKGVDSTLKIQPAKLEDSAVYLCASSGTSGAPFYNEQFFGPGTRLTVL.

The rearrangement uses TRBV3-1 (or the pseudogene TRBV3-2) and TRBJ2-7; a possible D gene is TRBD1 (6 bases). CDR1 is LGHDT and CDR2 is YNNKEL in the germline V gene (reference sequence). The germline V and J ends were trimmed by 6 bases and 0 bases, with 15 bases remaining between them. The CDR3 covers 15 residues. CDR3 amino acids: CASRPLGTSSYEQYF. The DNA of the CDR3 is TGTGCCAGCAGACCTCTCGGGACAAGCTCCTACGAGCAGTACTTC.

The rearrangement links TRBV5-6 to TRBJ2-5, with 9 bases fitting TRBD2. Germline loops: CDR1 SGHDT, CDR2 YYEEEE. This CDR3 is 14 amino acids long. Trimming removed 4 bases from V and 3 bases from J; junction bases left unmatched: 4. This CDR3 reads CASSQTSGEETQYF. The CDR3 DNA reads as TGTGCCAGCAGCCAGACTAGCGGAGAAGAGACCCAGTACTTC.